This T cell receptor (beta chain) was retrieved from a study of blood T cell repertoires in COVID-19. Study background: The United States, Italy and Spain were the sources of the acute and convalescent COVID-19 samples. The analysed material was cDNA or gDNA that came from T cells, B-cell-depleted T cells, or PBMCs.

Generated by immunoSEQ multiplex PCR, the TCRdb table keeps only in-frame clones and is missing some. This sample has 150,000 to 200,000 clones, with approximately 83% found just once. Trimming cost V 6 bases and J 3 bases; bases outside gene matches: 6. Germline assignment: CDR1 MNHEY and CDR2 SVGAGI. This CDR3 has 14 amino acids. J is TRBJ2-7 and V is TRBV6-5; 9 bases agree with TRBD1. The source material was peripheral blood. This clonotype originated in a man in his fifties with active or convalescent COVID-19. The CDR3 DNA reads as TGTGCCAGCAGGGGGACAGGGCCCGTCTACGAGCAGTACTTC. This sequence encodes CASRGTGPVYEQYF.